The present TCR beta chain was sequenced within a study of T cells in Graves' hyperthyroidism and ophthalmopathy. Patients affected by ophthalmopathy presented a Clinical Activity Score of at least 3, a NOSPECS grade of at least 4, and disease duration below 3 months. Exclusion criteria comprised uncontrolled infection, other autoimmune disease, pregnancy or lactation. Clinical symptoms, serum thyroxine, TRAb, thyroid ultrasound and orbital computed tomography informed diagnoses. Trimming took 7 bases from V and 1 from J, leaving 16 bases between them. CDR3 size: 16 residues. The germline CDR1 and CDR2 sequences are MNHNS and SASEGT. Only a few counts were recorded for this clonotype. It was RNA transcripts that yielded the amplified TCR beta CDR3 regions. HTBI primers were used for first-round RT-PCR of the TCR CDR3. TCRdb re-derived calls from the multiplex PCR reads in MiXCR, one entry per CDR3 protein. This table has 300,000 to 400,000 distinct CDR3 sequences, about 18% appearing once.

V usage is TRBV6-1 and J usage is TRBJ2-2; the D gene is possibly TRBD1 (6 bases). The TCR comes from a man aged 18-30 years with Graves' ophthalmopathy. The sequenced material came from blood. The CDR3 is CASMGIGRGNTGELFF. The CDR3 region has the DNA TGTGCCAGCATGGGTATCGGCAGGGGGAACACCGGGGAGCTGTTTTTT.